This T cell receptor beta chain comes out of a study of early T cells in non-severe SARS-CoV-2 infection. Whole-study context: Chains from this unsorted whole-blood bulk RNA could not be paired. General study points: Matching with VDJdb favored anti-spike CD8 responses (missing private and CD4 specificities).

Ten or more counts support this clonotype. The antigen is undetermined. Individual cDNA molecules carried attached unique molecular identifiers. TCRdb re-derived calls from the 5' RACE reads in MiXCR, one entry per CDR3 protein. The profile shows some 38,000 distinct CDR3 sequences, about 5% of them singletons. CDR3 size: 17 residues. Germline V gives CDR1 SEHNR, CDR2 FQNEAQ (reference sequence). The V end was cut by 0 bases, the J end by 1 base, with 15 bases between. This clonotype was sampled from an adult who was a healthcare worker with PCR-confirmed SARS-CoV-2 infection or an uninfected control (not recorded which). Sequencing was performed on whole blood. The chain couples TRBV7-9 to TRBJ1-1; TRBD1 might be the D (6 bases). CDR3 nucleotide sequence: TGTGCCAGCAGCTTAGCGAGTTTAGGGGGGCCGAACACTGAAGCTTTCTTT. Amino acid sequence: CASSLASLGGPNTEAFF. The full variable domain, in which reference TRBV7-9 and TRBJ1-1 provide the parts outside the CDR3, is DTGVSQNPRHKITKRGQNVTFRCDPISEHNRLYWYRQTLGQGPEFLTYFQNEAQLEKSRLLSDRFSAERPKGSFSTLEIQRTEQGDSAMYLCASSLASLGGPNTEAFFGQGTRLTVV.